This TCR beta chain was captured in a study of response to subunit inactivated influenza vaccine. V dropped 7 bases and J dropped 1 base, with 19 bases sitting between them. CDR3 size: 16 residues. The germline V gene encodes CDR1 ENHRY and CDR2 SYGVKD. In this sample, this clonotype turned up a few times. The antigen is undetermined. Study findings and constraints: New T cells are recruited in small numbers by each seasonal influenza vaccination, according to the authors' suggestion.

TCRdb reanalysed the RT-PCR reads using MiXCR and keeps one entry per CDR3 protein. The sample contains a few hundred thousand distinct CDR3 sequences, just over 20% of which appear only once. J is TRBJ2-5 and V is TRBV10-3; maybe TRBD1 (5 bases). Material: PBMCs from blood, obtained about 20 months after vaccination. This TCR was recovered from a man aged 50 to 69 who received an inactivated influenza vaccine. This CDR3 reads CAITTDERQIQETQYF. In DNA form, the CDR3 reads TGTGCCATCACAACAGACGAAAGACAGATCCAAGAGACCCAGTACTTC.